The source of this T cell receptor (beta chain) is a study of T cells in Graves' hyperthyroidism and ophthalmopathy. Overall study findings and caveats: The model predicted ophthalmopathy a median roughly 6.5 months before onset.

TCR beta CDR3 regions were amplified from RNA transcripts. Using the HTBI primer set, a first-round RT-PCR was run on the TCR CDR3. TCRdb ran MiXCR on the multiplex PCR reads and lists one entry per CDR3 protein. Among around 400,000 distinct CDR3 sequences listed, approximately 16% were seen once. This clonotype was counted ten times or more. Antigen specificity is unknown. The CDR3 has 11 amino acids. V was shortened by 8 bases and J by 7 bases, with 10 bases between the two germline ends. Germline loops: CDR1 MDHEN, CDR2 SYDVKM. Clinical symptoms, serum thyroxine, TRAb, thyroid ultrasound and orbital computed tomography established diagnosis.

The sequenced sample was blood. The receptor comes from an older woman with Graves' ophthalmopathy. J is TRBJ2-3 and V is TRBV28; no clear D gene. The CDR3 DNA sequence: TGTGCCAGCGGCTTTCGGAATACGCAGTATTTT. Residues: CASGFRNTQYF. Full variable domain (rest looked up from reference TRBV28 and TRBJ2-3): DVKVTQSSRYLVKRTGEKVFLECVQDMDHENMFWYRQDPGLGLRLIYFSYDVKMKEKGDIPEGYSVSREKKERFSLILESASTNQTSMYLCASGFRNTQYFGPGTRLTVL.